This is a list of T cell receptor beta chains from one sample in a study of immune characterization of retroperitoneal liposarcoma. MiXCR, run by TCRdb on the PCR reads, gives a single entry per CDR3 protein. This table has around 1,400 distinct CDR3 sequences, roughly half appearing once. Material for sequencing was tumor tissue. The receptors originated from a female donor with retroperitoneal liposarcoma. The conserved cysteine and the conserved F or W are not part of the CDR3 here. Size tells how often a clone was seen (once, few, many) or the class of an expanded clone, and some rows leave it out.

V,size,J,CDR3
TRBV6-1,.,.,ASSAASGGLSSYNEQY
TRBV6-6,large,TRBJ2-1,ASSQGIGYEQF
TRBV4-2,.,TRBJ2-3,ASSQDAGDTDTQY
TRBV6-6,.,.,ASSYGDSDGTQY
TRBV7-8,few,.,ASAGHRSYEQY
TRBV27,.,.,ASSFSGRYYNEQF
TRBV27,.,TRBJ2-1,ASTPRGGPYNEQF
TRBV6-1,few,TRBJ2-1,ASSEKAGSEQF
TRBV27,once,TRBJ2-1,ASSPRDSQMGNEQF
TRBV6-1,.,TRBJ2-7,ASSEEGSLSYEQY
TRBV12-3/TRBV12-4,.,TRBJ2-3,ASIQGGRDTQY
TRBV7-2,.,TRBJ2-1,ASSLRVTSGRFYNEQF
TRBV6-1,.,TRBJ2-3,ASSEPPGTSGSDTQY
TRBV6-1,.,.,ASSVVYEQF
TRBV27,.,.,ASSSTWPGQDFYEQY
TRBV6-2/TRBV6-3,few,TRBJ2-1,ASGVGGGIRRGQF
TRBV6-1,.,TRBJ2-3,ASSISGDTQY
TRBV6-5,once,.,ASRSPLRDRGETQY
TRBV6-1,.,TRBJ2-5,ASSALLPGETQY
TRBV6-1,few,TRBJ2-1,ASIGQGAYEQF
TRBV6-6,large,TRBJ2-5,ASSYSRRQETQY
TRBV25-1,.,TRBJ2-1,ASSEHGLYNEQF
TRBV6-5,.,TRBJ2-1,ASSYSGSRNEQF
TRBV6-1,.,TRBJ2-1,ASSALEGVPYEQF
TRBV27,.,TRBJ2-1,ASSPAHIFYEQF
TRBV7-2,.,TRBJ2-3,ASSLVGGDTQY